This T cell receptor beta chain was profiled in a study of beta chain features in type 1 diabetes. Points from the study as a whole: Type 1 diabetes patients showed fewer insertions and more deletions at VDJ junctions.

Sequenced material consisted of expressed TCRB transcripts (all of the isolated RNA was reverse transcribed). TCRdb's table, derived via immunoSEQ multiplex PCR, lists solely in-frame clones and lacks some. This table holds 160,000 or so clones, approximately 9.1% found once. This clone turned up a few times. Its matching antigen is unknown. Germline CDR1 and CDR2: SGDLS and YYNGEE. The length of the CDR3 is 14 residues. Sequencing used central memory CD4+ T cells from blood. The chain recombines TRBV9 with TRBJ2-5; TRBD1 matches at 9 bases. With the DNA end fitting TRBJ2-7 better, the J assignment may be wrong. This clonotype was obtained from a woman younger than 30 in good health. The CDR3 nucleotides read TGTGCCAGCAGAAAGACAGGGGGTTCCTACGAGCAGTACTTC. Amino acid sequence: CASRKTGGSYEQYF.